These T cell receptor beta chains were read from a single sample in a study of regulatory T cells in long-lasting Graves disease. TCRdb passed the multiplex PCR reads through MiXCR, listing each CDR3 protein once. The data contain hundreds of thousands of distinct CDR3 sequences, around 19% of them singletons. The specimen comprised peripheral blood mononuclear cells (PBMCs), sampled when the disease was refractory, from a patient treated with antithyroid drugs. The receptors shown here come from a female donor with Graves disease. The CDR3 runs from the conserved cysteine through the conserved F or W. The D gene is left open where the match is weak. A clone size is listed for some rows: how often the clone was seen (once, few, many), or a class if it is expanded.

J gene | V gene | D gene | clone size | CDR3 length | CDR3 protein | CDR3 DNA
TRBJ1-1 | TRBV2 | - | few | 12 | CASSYEVGRADF | TGTGCCAGCAGTTACGAAGTCGGGAGAGCGGACTTT
TRBJ1-2 | TRBV14 | - | - | 14 | CASSQLRGPIGYTF | TGTGCCAGCAGCCAATTGCGGGGGCCCATTGGCTACACCTTC
TRBJ1-5 | TRBV19 | - | many | 14 | CASTSSGGNQPQHF | TGTGCCAGTACCTCTAGTGGAGGCAATCAGCCCCAGCATTTT
TRBJ2-5 | TRBV11-2 | - | - | 15 | CASSQDSRERETQYF | TGCGCCAGCAGCCAAGATTCCAGGGAGAGAGAGACCCAGTACTTC
TRBJ1-6 | TRBV27 | TRBD1 | many | 18 | CASSFKQGISSYNSPLHF | TGTGCCAGCAGTTTTAAACAGGGGATTAGCTCCTATAATTCACCCCTCCACTTT
TRBJ2-3 | TRBV3-1 | TRBD2 | - | 17 | CASSRTRLAGDIDTQYF | TGTGCCAGCAGCCGGACGAGACTAGCGGGAGATATAGATACGCAGTATTTT
TRBJ2-5 | TRBV30 | TRBD2 | - | 13 | CAWVGGNKETQYF | TGTGCCTGGGTGGGAGGGAATAAAGAGACCCAGTACTTC
TRBJ2-1 | TRBV6-5 | TRBD2 | - | 18 | CASSSGLANTVYYNEQFF | TGTGCCAGCAGTTCTGGACTAGCGAACACGGTATACTACAATGAGCAGTTCTTC
TRBJ1-2 | TRBV30 | - | few | 13 | CAWRWGDPYGYTF | TGTGCCTGGAGGTGGGGGGACCCTTATGGCTACACCTTC
TRBJ1-3 | TRBV28 | - | many | 15 | CASINAGLSGNTIYF | TGTGCCAGCATAAATGCGGGTCTCTCTGGAAACACCATATATTTT
TRBJ2-1 | TRBV11-2 | - | few | 16 | CASSFAFRRTYNEQFF | TGTGCCAGCAGCTTTGCTTTCCGGCGTACCTACAATGAGCAGTTCTTC
TRBJ1-3 | TRBV9 | TRBD1 | - | 15 | CASSPAGQRGNTIYF | TGTGCCAGCAGCCCGGCGGGACAGCGGGGAAACACCATATATTTT
TRBJ2-7 | TRBV27 | - | - | 16 | CASSLRASIGIYEQYF | TGTGCCAGCAGTCTCCGGGCCTCTATAGGGATTTACGAGCAGTACTTC
TRBJ2-1 | TRBV20-1 | - | - | 11 | CSATGYNEQFF | TGCAGTGCTACCGGGTACAATGAGCAGTTCTTC
TRBJ2-3 | TRBV28 | - | - | 14 | CASSLGGAGDTQYF | TGTGCCAGCAGTTTGGGGGGGGCAGGAGATACGCAGTATTTT
TRBJ1-5 | TRBV12-3/TRBV12-4 | - | many | 14 | CASRPSGGYQPQHF | TGTGCCAGCAGGCCGTCGGGGGGTTATCAGCCCCAGCATTTT
TRBJ1-1 | TRBV12-3/TRBV12-4 | - | many | 16 | CASSLAVGGLNTEAFF | TGTGCCAGCAGTTTAGCGGTCGGCGGACTGAACACTGAAGCTTTCTTT
TRBJ2-7 | TRBV19 | TRBD2 | - | 14 | CASSPSGIFSEQYF | TGTGCCAGTAGTCCTAGCGGGATCTTCTCCGAGCAGTACTTC
TRBJ2-2 | TRBV7-2 | TRBD2 | few | 16 | CASSLIAGVNTGELFF | TGTGCCAGCAGCTTAATCGCGGGGGTGAACACCGGGGAGCTGTTTTTT
TRBJ1-1 | TRBV6-5 | - | many | 11 | CASSYGPYAFF | TGTGCCAGCAGTTACGGGCCGTACGCTTTCTTT
TRBJ1-4 | TRBV28 | - | - | 14 | CASSSGGGREKLFF | TGTGCCAGCAGTTCCGGAGGGGGAAGAGAAAAACTGTTTTTT
TRBJ1-6 | TRBV7-2 | - | many | 14 | CASSLGAGNSPLHF | TGTGCCAGCAGCTTAGGAGCAGGGAATTCACCCCTCCACTTT
TRBJ1-1 | TRBV6-5 | - | many | 14 | CASSYSPRGSEAFF | TGTGCCAGCAGTTACTCCCCCCGAGGTTCAGAAGCTTTCTTT
TRBJ2-7 | TRBV30 | TRBD1 | many | 15 | CAWSTGTGILYEQYF | TGTGCCTGGAGTACCGGGACAGGGATCCTCTACGAGCAGTACTTC
TRBJ2-4 | TRBV2 | TRBD2 | many | 17 | CASRRGTSGVAKNIQYF | TGTGCCAGCAGACGCGGGACTAGCGGGGTAGCCAAAAACATTCAGTACTTC
TRBJ2-1 | TRBV25-1 | - | few | 15 | CASSGLDAGANEQFF | TGTGCCAGCAGTGGTCTAGACGCCGGCGCCAATGAGCAGTTCTTC
TRBJ2-1 | TRBV2 | - | - | 12 | CASSGSYNEQFF | TGTGCCAGCAGTGGGTCCTACAATGAGCAGTTCTTC
TRBJ1-1 | TRBV11-1 | TRBD1 | many | 17 | CASSRSLPGQGNTEAFF | TGTGCCAGCAGCCGCTCACTACCGGGACAGGGTAACACTGAAGCTTTCTTT
TRBJ1-2 | TRBV5-1 | TRBD1 | many | 14 | CASAGGRATYGYTF | TGCGCCAGCGCAGGGGGCCGAGCTACCTATGGCTACACCTTC
TRBJ2-5 | TRBV5-1 | TRBD2 | many | 17 | CASSFNSGSAIAETQYF | TGCGCCAGCAGCTTTAATAGCGGGAGCGCAATAGCAGAGACCCAGTACTTC
TRBJ2-5 | TRBV11-2 | TRBD1 | many | 17 | CASSLAISTGAQETQYF | TGTGCCAGCAGCTTAGCGATTTCGACAGGGGCCCAAGAGACCCAGTACTTC
TRBJ2-7 | TRBV3-1 | TRBD2 | - | 19 | CASSQGAGRRSGSRLEQYF | TGTGCCAGCAGCCAAGGAGCCGGTCGGAGGAGCGGGAGTAGGCTCGAGCAGTACTTC
TRBJ1-4 | TRBV29-1 | - | - | 16 | CSAAIGAPGGNEKLFF | TGCAGCGCAGCCATCGGCGCTCCGGGGGGAAATGAAAAACTGTTTTTT
TRBJ1-5 | TRBV20-1 | - | many | 14 | CSAAPGGGSQPQHF | TGCAGTGCTGCCCCCGGGGGGGGAAGTCAGCCCCAGCATTTT
TRBJ1-2 | TRBV28 | - | - | 13 | CASSEQQNYGYTF | TGTGCCAGCAGTGAACAGCAGAACTATGGCTACACCTTC
TRBJ1-1 | TRBV18 | - | many | 14 | CASSEQGMNTEAFF | TGTGCCAGCTCAGAACAGGGCATGAACACTGAAGCTTTCTTT
TRBJ1-3 | TRBV12-3/TRBV12-4 | - | - | 13 | CASTPGAGNTIYF | TGTGCCAGCACCCCTGGGGCTGGAAACACCATATATTTT
TRBJ1-1 | TRBV12-3/TRBV12-4 | - | many | 14 | CASSSDQWSTEAFF | TGTGCCAGCAGTTCGGACCAATGGAGCACTGAAGCTTTCTTT
TRBJ2-2 | TRBV11-1 | - | many | 12 | CASSVGVGELFF | TGTGCCAGCAGCGTAGGTGTCGGGGAGCTGTTTTTT
TRBJ1-6 | TRBV5-1 | - | few | 15 | CASSGGGSGNSPLHF | TGCGCCAGCAGCGGGGGGGGGTCTGGTAATTCACCCCTCCACTTT
TRBJ1-1 | TRBV7-8 | - | - | 15 | CASSLYAGSDTEAFF | TGTGCCAGCAGCTTATACGCAGGGAGTGACACTGAAGCTTTCTTT
TRBJ1-2 | TRBV4-1 | TRBD1 | - | 15 | CASSQPTGLNYGYTF | TGCGCCAGCAGCCAACCGACAGGGCTAAACTATGGCTACACCTTC
TRBJ2-7 | TRBV11-2 | - | many | 18 | CASSLGLLLQPGGYEQYF | TGTGCCAGCAGCTTAGGCCTCCTCTTGCAGCCAGGGGGGTACGAGCAGTACTTC
TRBJ1-1 | TRBV5-6 | - | - | 16 | CASSLRGSGLSTEAFF | TGTGCCAGCAGCTTGAGGGGGTCGGGCCTGAGCACTGAAGCTTTCTTT
TRBJ1-3 | TRBV6-1 | - | - | 14 | CASRPGKAGNTIYF | TGTGCCAGCAGGCCGGGGAAAGCTGGAAACACCATATATTTT